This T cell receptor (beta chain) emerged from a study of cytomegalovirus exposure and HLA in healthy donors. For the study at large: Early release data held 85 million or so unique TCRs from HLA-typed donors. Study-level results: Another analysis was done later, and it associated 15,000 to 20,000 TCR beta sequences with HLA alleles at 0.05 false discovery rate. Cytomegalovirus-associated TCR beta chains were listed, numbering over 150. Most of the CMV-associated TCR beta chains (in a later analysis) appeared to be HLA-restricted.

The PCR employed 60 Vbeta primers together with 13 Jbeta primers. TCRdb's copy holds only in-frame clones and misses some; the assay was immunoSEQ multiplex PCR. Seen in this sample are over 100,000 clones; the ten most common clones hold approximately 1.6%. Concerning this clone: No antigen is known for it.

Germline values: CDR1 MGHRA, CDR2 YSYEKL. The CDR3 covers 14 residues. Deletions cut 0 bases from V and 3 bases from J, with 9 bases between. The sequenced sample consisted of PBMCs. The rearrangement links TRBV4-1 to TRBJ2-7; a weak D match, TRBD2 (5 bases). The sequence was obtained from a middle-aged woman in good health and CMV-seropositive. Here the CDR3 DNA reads TGCGCCAGCAGCCAAGAATCGGGGTACTACGAGCAGTACTTC. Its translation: CASSQESGYYEQYF.